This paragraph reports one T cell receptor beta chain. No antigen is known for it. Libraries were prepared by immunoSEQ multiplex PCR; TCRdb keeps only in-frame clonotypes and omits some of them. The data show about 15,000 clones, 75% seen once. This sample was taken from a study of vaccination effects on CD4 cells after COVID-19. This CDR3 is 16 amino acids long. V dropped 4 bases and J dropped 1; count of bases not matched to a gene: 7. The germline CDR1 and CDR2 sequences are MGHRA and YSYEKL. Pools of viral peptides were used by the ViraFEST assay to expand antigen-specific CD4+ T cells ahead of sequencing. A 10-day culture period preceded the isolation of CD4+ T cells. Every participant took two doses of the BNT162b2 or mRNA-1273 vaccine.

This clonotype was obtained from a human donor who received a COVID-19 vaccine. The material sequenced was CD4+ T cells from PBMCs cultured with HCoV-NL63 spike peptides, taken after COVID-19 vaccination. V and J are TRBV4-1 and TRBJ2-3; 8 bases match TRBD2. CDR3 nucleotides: TGCGCCAGCAGCCCCGGCGGGCGGGGGGGCACAGATACGCAGTATTTT. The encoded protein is CASSPGGRGGTDTQYF.